This T cell receptor (beta chain) is from a study of cytomegalovirus exposure and HLA in healthy donors. Study conclusions and caveats: In a later analysis, HLA-associated beta chains showed higher expansion and lower generation probabilities than comparable chains.

As to this clone: Its antigen is unidentified.

PCR amplification relied on 60 Vbeta primers (plus 13 Jbeta primers). TCRdb keeps only in-frame clones here, not all; method: immunoSEQ multiplex PCR. The table shows around 180,000 clones, with approximately 80% occurring only once. Germline V gene lookup returns CDR1 LNHDA and CDR2 SQIVND (reference sequence). CDR3 length: 15 amino acids. The ends were cut back, 7 bases at V and 4 bases at J, with 19 bases in the middle. Sequenced sample: PBMCs. This chain joins TRBV19 and TRBJ1-1; D gene unclear. The TCR sequence derives from a male donor in good health and CMV-seronegative. CDR3 region: CASTPERGGSTEAFF. In DNA form, the CDR3 reads TGTGCCAGTACCCCCGAACGGGGAGGGAGCACTGAAGCTTTCTTT.